This TCR beta chain is drawn from a study of blood T cell repertoires in COVID-19. CDR3 size: 14 residues. Losses at the gene ends were 7 bases for V and 2 bases for J; bases not matched to a gene: 7. CDR1 is MNHNY, CDR2 SVGAGI, per germline (reference sequence). Generated by immunoSEQ multiplex PCR, the TCRdb table keeps only in-frame clones and is missing some. The table lists 150,000 to 200,000 clones, around 85% of them singletons. The receptor's source is a middle-aged man who had recovered from COVID-19. The rearrangement links TRBV6-6 to TRBJ1-2; 7 nucleotides line up with TRBD1. The sample was peripheral blood. The CDR3 reads CASMRLQGNYGYTF. The DNA of the CDR3 is TGTGCCAGCATGAGGTTACAGGGGAACTATGGCTACACCTTC.